This TCR beta chain comes out of a study of cytomegalovirus exposure and HLA in healthy donors. Both 60 Vbeta primers and 13 Jbeta primers went into the PCR. Method: immunoSEQ multiplex PCR; TCRdb's copy keeps in-frame clones and lacks some. Of approximately 70,000 clones in the sample, 60% to 70% were seen once. The CDR3 spans 15 residues. The junction had 4 bases not matched to a gene; V was cut back by 0 bases and J by 3 bases. Germline CDR1 reads SNHLY; CDR2 reads FYNNEI. Sequences were obtained from PBMCs. The rearrangement uses TRBV2 and TRBJ1-1; TRBD1 aligns across 7 bases. The TCR comes from a man aged 40-55 years in good health and CMV-seropositive. As DNA, the CDR3 is TGTGCCAGCAGTGAAGCGCATAGGGGGCACACTGAAGCTTTCTTT. Translation: CASSEAHRGHTEAFF.